These 15 T cell receptor beta chains share one sample of origin, sequenced in a study of response to subunit inactivated influenza vaccine. TCRdb fed the RT-PCR reads into MiXCR, producing one record per CDR3 protein. The sample includes around 530,000 distinct CDR3 sequences, approximately 17% seen only once; the top ten take 3% to 3.5%. Sequencing was performed on CD4+ T cells sorted from PBMCs, taken 23 to 25 months after vaccination. Every receptor here comes from a man aged 50 to 75 who received an inactivated influenza vaccine.

The chain combines TRBV28 with TRBJ2-7; weak D call: TRBD2 (6 bases). The CDR3 length is 15 residues. Trimming left V 5 bases short and J 4 bases short, with 18 bases between. Germline V CDR1 and CDR2: MDHEN, SYDVKM. As DNA, the CDR3 is TGTGCCAGCAGTGTGGGGGTCCCGGGAGTTTACGAGCAGTACTTC. Its protein product is CASSVGVPGVYEQYF.

This chain uses TRBV6-5 with TRBJ1-1; D is possibly TRBD1 (5 bases). CDR3 length: 17 residues. The V and J ends lost 0 bases and 0 bases respectively, with 14 bases between them. Germline V gene lookup returns CDR1 MNHEY and CDR2 SVGAGI. The CDR3 region has the DNA TGTGCCAGCAGTTACTCGACGTGGGGCCTTATGAACACTGAAGCTTTCTTT. This gives the protein CASSYSTWGLMNTEAFF.

This clonotype was picked up a small number of times. The chain employs TRBV15 and TRBJ1-3; D uncertain. The CDR3 covers 15 residues. The V end lost 0 bases, the J end lost 1 base, and 7 bases lay between the germline ends. CDR1 is LNHNV, CDR2 YYDKDF, per germline (reference sequence). Written as DNA, the CDR3 is TGTGCCACCAGCAGAGACATGGGATCTGGAAACACCATATATTTT. Translation: CATSRDMGSGNTIYF.

This clonotype came up a few times. This chain uses TRBV24-1 with TRBJ2-3; 9 nucleotides line up with TRBD2. V trimming: 3 bases; J trimming: 0 bases; junction bases outside the gene matches: 3. This CDR3 spans 16 amino acids. The germline V gene encodes CDR1 KGHDR and CDR2 SFDVKD. This CDR3 reads CATSDIAGESTDTQYF. The CDR3 DNA reads as TGTGCCACCAGTGATATAGCGGGGGAAAGCACAGATACGCAGTATTTT.

This clonotype came up many times. This chain links TRBV7-9 with TRBJ1-4; 9 nucleotides agree with TRBD1. Germline assignment: CDR1 SEHNR and CDR2 FQNEAQ (reference sequence). This CDR3 contains 14 residues. Trimming cost V 5 bases and J 7 bases; bases outside gene matches: 5. CDR3 residues: CASSTDRGGEKLFF. Here the CDR3 DNA reads TGTGCCAGCAGCACGGACAGGGGTGGTGAAAAACTGTTTTTT.

This clonotype was detected only a few times. The V and J genes are TRBV14 and TRBJ2-7; 9 nucleotides match TRBD1. The CDR3 runs to 15 residues. J gave up 5 bases and V 4 bases, and 9 bases lay outside the gene matches. Germline V gene data show CDR1 as SGHDN and CDR2 as FVKESK. CDR3 sequence (DNA): TGTGCCAGCAGCCCCTTCCGGGACAGGGTTAACGAGCAGTACTTC. Translation gives CASSPFRDRVNEQYF.

This clonotype was detected a few times. The chain joins TRBV4-1 to TRBJ2-2; TRBD2 is a possible D gene (5 bases). This CDR3 comprises 18 residues. Trimming left V 1 base short and J 0 bases short, with 15 bases between. Germline assignment: CDR1 MGHRA and CDR2 YSYEKL. Written as DNA, the CDR3 is TGCGCCAGCAGCCAAGTCACCCCCGCGGGCGCGAACACCGGGGAGCTGTTTTTT. It translates to CASSQVTPAGANTGELFF.

The V gene is TRBV20-1, the J gene TRBJ2-1; D remains unclear. With 8 bases removed from V and 1 base from J, the gap between germline ends came to 15 bases. CDR3 length: 14 residues. Germline CDR1 and CDR2: DFQATT and SNEGSKA (reference sequence). The CDR3 spells CSPRIATSYNEQFF. The CDR3, as DNA: TGCAGTCCTCGTATCGCGACTTCCTACAATGAGCAGTTCTTC.

The rearrangement links TRBV14 to TRBJ2-1; D call uncertain. Germline CDR1 SGHDN, CDR2 FVKESK. This CDR3 comprises 14 residues. V was trimmed by 1 base and J by 4 bases, leaving 8 bases between them. As DNA, the CDR3 is TGTGCCAGCAGCCAAGTGGGGATTTACAATGAGCAGTTCTTC. Amino acids: CASSQVGIYNEQFF.

This clonotype was detected a few times. The J gene is TRBJ2-7, the V gene TRBV27; TRBD2 matches 8 bases. Trimming removed 2 bases from V and 3 bases from J; junction bases left unmatched: 6. CDR1 is MNHEY and CDR2 is SMNVEV in the germline V gene (reference sequence). The CDR3 runs 15 residues. The CDR3 protein is CASSLATSGSYEQYF. The CDR3 bases are TGTGCCAGCAGTTTAGCAACTAGCGGAAGCTACGAGCAGTACTTC.

There are a few counts of this clonotype. V usage is TRBV3-1 and J usage is TRBJ1-6, with unresolved D. Germline V gene data show CDR1 as LGHDT and CDR2 as YNNKEL (reference sequence). V shed 1 base and J shed 10 bases, with 14 bases lying between them. The CDR3 sequence is 15 residues long. The CDR3 sequence is CASSQARTGNSPLHF. The CDR3 DNA follows: TGTGCCAGCAGCCAAGCCCGAACCGGGAACTCACCCCTCCACTTT.

This rearrangement joins TRBV20-1 to TRBJ2-5, with unresolved D. The V gene's germline CDR1 is DFQATT and CDR2 SNEGSKA (reference sequence). Trimming stripped 5 bases from V and 4 bases from J, with 8 bases between. The CDR3 runs to 11 residues. The CDR3, as DNA: TGCAGTGCTGAGACTTTAGAGACCCAGTACTTC. Amino acids: CSAETLETQYF.

The chain recombines TRBV4-1 with TRBJ2-1; 12 bases align to TRBD2. The CDR3 has 17 residues. With 0 bases clipped from V and 8 bases from J, the junction kept 8 bases outside the gene matches. The V gene's germline CDR1 is MGHRA and CDR2 YSYEKL. CDR3 nucleotides: TGCGCCAGCAGCCAAGACAGCGGGCTAGCGGGGGGGTATGAGCAGTTCTTC. This codes for CASSQDSGLAGGYEQFF.

This clonotype was seen a few times. V usage is TRBV5-1 and J usage is TRBJ2-1, with 9 bases aligning to TRBD2. With V trimmed by 3 bases and J by 3 bases, 4 bases remained unmatched. In germline, CDR1 is SGHRS, CDR2 YFSETQ. This CDR3 is built from 15 residues. The CDR3 region is CASSSSGNLYNEQFF. Here the CDR3 DNA reads TGCGCCAGCAGCTCTAGCGGGAATCTCTACAATGAGCAGTTCTTC.

This clonotype was counted many times. The CDR3 DNA sequence: TGTGCCACCCGGGACAGGGGATTCTACAATGAGCAGTTCTTC. It translates to CATRDRGFYNEQFF. This chain connects TRBV10-3 to TRBJ2-1; TRBD1 agrees at 10 bases. Germline CDR1 and CDR2: ENHRY and SYGVKD. The CDR3 covers 14 residues. After removal of 10 bases from V and 3 bases from J, the junction contained 6 bases not matched to a gene.